These 12 T cell receptor beta chains share one sample of origin, sequenced in a study of T-cell memory formation after mild COVID-19. A single record per CDR3 protein comes from TCRdb applying MiXCR to the 5' RACE reads. The table has over 450,000 distinct CDR3 sequences, approximately 20% seen once; the top ten hold about 12%. The sample comprised PBMCs or a T cell subset sorted from them (not recorded which). These receptors were taken from an adult woman who had mild COVID-19 (a few samples of this study predate the infection). Cell type and time point are not known.

CDR3 region: CASSDPQGNEQFF. For the CDR3, the DNA is TGTGCCAGCTCGGACCCTCAGGGCAATGAGCAGTTCTTC. J is TRBJ2-1 and V is TRBV18, with D possibly being TRBD1 (5 bases). The CDR3 sequence is 13 residues long. CDR1 is KGHSH and CDR2 is LQKENI in the germline V gene. V was trimmed by 6 bases and J by 6 bases, leaving 12 bases between them.

The chain carries TRBV12-3 or TRBV12-4 and TRBJ2-3; 8 nucleotides agree with TRBD1. CDR3 length equals 15 residues. V shed 8 bases, J shed 1 base, and the junction held 8 bases outside the gene matches. Here the CDR3 DNA reads TGTGCCAGCCGGGACAGGCCCCTCGGCACAGATACGCAGTATTTT. Its protein product is CASRDRPLGTDTQYF.

The V gene is TRBV11-3, the J gene TRBJ2-1, with 10 bases matching TRBD2. The CDR3 is 14 amino acids. Germline trimming cut 3 bases from V and 9 bases from J; bases unmatched to any gene: 5. Germline V gene data show CDR1 as SGHNT and CDR2 as YENEEA. This CDR3 is CASSLGLARSEQFF. Here the CDR3 DNA reads TGTGCCAGCAGCTTGGGACTAGCGCGAAGTGAGCAGTTCTTC. The entire variable domain, with the rest obtained from reference TRBV11-3 and TRBJ2-1, is as follows: EAGVVQSPRYKIIEKKQPVAFWCNPISGHNTLYWYLQNLGQGPELLIRYENEEAVDDSQLPKDRFSAERLKGVDSTLKIQPAELGDSAVYLCASSLGLARSEQFFGPGTRLTVL.

This clonotype was detected many times. The chain joins TRBV29-1 to TRBJ2-1; TRBD2 agrees at 13 bases. The germline CDR1 and CDR2 sequences are SQVTM and ANQGSEA. V was clipped by 7 bases and J by 6 bases; unmatched bases: 6. The CDR3 is 14 amino acids. The CDR3, as DNA: TGCAGCGGCCAGGGACTAGCGGGACCCAATGAGCAGTTCTTC. This encodes CSGQGLAGPNEQFF.

The J gene is TRBJ1-1, the V gene TRBV7-8, with unresolved D. Trimming took off 5 bases at V and 5 bases at J, with 12 bases between the two ends. Germline V lookup: CDR1 SGHVS, CDR2 FQNEAQ. The CDR3 extends over 13 amino acids. The CDR3: CASSQISGTEAFF. CDR3 nucleotides: TGTGCCAGCAGCCAGATTTCGGGGACTGAAGCTTTCTTT.

The rearrangement joins TRBV7-8 to TRBJ2-3, with TRBD2 identical over 10 bases. Germline V gene sequence: CDR1 SGHVS, CDR2 FQNEAQ. The V gene end was trimmed by 1 base and the J gene end by 2 bases; junction bases not matched to a gene: 3. The CDR3 runs 16 residues. The CDR3 bases are TGTGCCAGCAGCTTAGATCTAGCGGGAGTCACAGATACGCAGTATTTT. Protein product: CASSLDLAGVTDTQYF.

The gene calls are TRBV3-1 and TRBJ1-1; TRBD1 might be the D (5 bases). The CDR3 consists of 14 residues. Between the trimmed V and J ends, which lost 4 bases and 1 base, there was a span of 10 bases. CDR1 is LGHDT, CDR2 YNNKEL, per germline (reference sequence). Here the CDR3 reads CASSRLTGNTEAFF. CDR3 bases: TGTGCCAGCAGCCGGCTTACAGGGAACACTGAAGCTTTCTTT.

The V call is TRBV24-1, the J call TRBJ2-2; 8 nucleotides match TRBD1. The V gene end was trimmed by 2 bases and the J gene end by 1 base; junction bases not matched to a gene: 2. The CDR3 covers 16 residues. Germline assignment: CDR1 KGHDR and CDR2 SFDVKD. CDR3 nucleotide sequence: TGTGCCACCAGTGATTCCGGGACAGGGAACACCGGGGAGCTGTTTTTT. Its translation: CATSDSGTGNTGELFF.

This clonotype was found a few times. The chain uses TRBV7-8 and TRBJ1-2; no clear D. CDR3 length: 12 residues. CDR1 and CDR2 from the germline V gene are SGHVS and FQNEAQ. V dropped 5 bases and J dropped 4 bases, with 8 bases sitting between them. The CDR3 region has the DNA TGTGCCAGCAGCCCCGACCTCTATGGCTACACCTTC. Its translation is CASSPDLYGYTF. Looking up the rest from reference TRBV7-8 and TRBJ1-2 gives the full variable domain: GAGVSQSPRYKVAKRGQDVALRCDPISGHVSLFWYQQALGQGPEFLTYFQNEAQLDKSGLPSDRFFAERPEGSVSTLKIQRTQQEDSAVYLCASSPDLYGYTFGSGTRLTVV.

CDR3 residues: CASTSTGATYEQYF. CDR3 bases: TGTGCCAGTACTTCGACAGGGGCGACCTACGAGCAGTACTTC. The chain recombines TRBV19 with TRBJ2-7; 8 positions agree with TRBD1. This CDR3 comprises 14 residues. The V gene's germline CDR1 is LNHDA and CDR2 SQIVND (reference sequence). After removal of 7 bases from V and 2 bases from J, the junction contained 7 bases not matched to a gene.

A few counts support this clonotype. The J gene is TRBJ2-3, the V gene TRBV9; the D is unclear. Germline V gene data show CDR1 as SGDLS and CDR2 as YYNGEE. The CDR3 contains 16 residues. V was cut by 0 bases and J by 3 bases, with 14 bases left in between. The CDR3 DNA reads TGTGCCAGCAGCGTAGACTCGGGCCAAGGAACAGATACGCAGTATTTT. Amino acids: CASSVDSGQGTDTQYF.

The chain uses TRBV25-1 and TRBJ2-7; 10 bases fit TRBD1. After removal of 3 bases from V and 6 bases from J, the junction contained 8 bases not matched to a gene. Germline values: CDR1 MGHDK, CDR2 SYGVNS. This CDR3 is built from 15 residues. Written as DNA, the CDR3 is TGTGCCAGCAGTGACAAGCGGGACAGGGGACTCGAGCAGTACTTC. Translated, it gives CASSDKRDRGLEQYF.